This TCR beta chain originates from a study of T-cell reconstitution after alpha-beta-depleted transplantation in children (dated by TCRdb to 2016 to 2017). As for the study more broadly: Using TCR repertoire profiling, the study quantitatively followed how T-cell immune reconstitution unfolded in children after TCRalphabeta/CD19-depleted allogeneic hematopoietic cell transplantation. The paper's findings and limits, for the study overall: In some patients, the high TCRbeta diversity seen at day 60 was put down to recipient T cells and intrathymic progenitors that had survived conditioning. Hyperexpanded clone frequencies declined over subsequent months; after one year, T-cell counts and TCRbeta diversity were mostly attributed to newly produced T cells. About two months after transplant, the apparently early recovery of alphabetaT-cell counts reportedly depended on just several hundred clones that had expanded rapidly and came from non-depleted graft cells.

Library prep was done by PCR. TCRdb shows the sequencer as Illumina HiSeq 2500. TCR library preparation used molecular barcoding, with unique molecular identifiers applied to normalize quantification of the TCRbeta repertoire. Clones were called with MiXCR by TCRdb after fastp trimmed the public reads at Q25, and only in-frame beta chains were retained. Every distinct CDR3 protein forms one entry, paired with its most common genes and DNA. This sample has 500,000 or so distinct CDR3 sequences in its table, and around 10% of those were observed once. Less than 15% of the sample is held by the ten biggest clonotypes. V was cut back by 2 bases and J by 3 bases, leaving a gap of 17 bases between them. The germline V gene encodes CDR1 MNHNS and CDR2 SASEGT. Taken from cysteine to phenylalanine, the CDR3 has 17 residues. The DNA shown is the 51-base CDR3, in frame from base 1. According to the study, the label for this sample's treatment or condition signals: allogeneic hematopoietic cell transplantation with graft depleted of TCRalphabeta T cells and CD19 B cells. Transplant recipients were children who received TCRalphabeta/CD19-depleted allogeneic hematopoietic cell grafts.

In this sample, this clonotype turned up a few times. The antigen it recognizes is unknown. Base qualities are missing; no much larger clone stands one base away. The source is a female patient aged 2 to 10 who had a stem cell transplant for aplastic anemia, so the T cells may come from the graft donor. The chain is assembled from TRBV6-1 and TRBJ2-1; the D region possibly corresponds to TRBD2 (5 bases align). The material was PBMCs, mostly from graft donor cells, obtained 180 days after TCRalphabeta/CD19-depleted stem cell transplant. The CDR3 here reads CASSEWASSPIYNEQFF. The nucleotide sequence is TGTGCCAGCAGTGAATGGGCTAGCAGTCCTATCTACAATGAGCAGTTCTTC.